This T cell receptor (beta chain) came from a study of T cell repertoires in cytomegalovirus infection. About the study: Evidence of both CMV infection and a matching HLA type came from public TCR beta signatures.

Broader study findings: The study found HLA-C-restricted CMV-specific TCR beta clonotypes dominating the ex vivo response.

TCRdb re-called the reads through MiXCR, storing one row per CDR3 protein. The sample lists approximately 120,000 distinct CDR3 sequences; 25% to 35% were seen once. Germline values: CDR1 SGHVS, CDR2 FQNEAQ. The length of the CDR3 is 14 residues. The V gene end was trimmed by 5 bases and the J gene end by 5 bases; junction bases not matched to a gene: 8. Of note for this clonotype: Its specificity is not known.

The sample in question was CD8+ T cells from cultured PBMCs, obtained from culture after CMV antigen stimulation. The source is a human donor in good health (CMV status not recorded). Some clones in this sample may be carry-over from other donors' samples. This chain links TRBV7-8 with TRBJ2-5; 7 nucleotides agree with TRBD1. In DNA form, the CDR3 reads TGTGCCAGCAGCCCTCCGACAGGGCGGGAGACCCAGTACTTC. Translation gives CASSPPTGRETQYF.